This record covers a single T cell receptor beta chain. Its antigen is unknown. The record originates from a study of OX40 agonist ivuxolimab in advanced cancers. Study context: At doses from 0.01 to 10 mg/kg, patients were given intravenous ivuxolimab every 2 weeks. A diagnosis of hepatocellular carcinoma, melanoma, renal cell or head and neck cancer was present in dose-escalation patients.

The V end was cut by 0 bases, the J end by 5 bases, with 6 bases between. The length of the CDR3 is 13 residues. Germline V gene lookup returns CDR1 LNHDA and CDR2 SQIVND (reference sequence). Broader study findings: Still undetermined is the antigen specificity of the expanded peripheral T cells.

Sequencing used immunoSEQ multiplex PCR; TCRdb keeps in-frame clones, though not all of them. The table records some 86,000 clones, 87% of them present only once. The gene calls are TRBV19 and TRBJ2-3; D unresolved. This TCR came from an adult with an advanced solid tumor such as melanoma, head and neck, liver or kidney cancer. Sequenced here: CD4+ or CD8+ T cells sorted from blood, sampled in a trial of the OX40 agonist ivuxolimab. The CDR3 loop is CASSIDKGDTQYF. The CDR3 nucleotides are TGTGCCAGTAGTATAGATAAGGGAGATACGCAGTATTTT.